The next 9 T cell receptor beta chains were all read from a single sample in a study of shared clonotypes between healthy human individuals (dated by TCRdb to about 2020). CD8 naive samples were CD45RO-negative cells positively selected for CCR7, giving a CD45RA+CCR7+ population that excluded TemRA cells. The library was generated by the immunoSEQ multiplex PCR assay. TCRdb mirrors the immuneACCESS table, restricted to in-frame sequences. Some clones are absent from its copies; in checked studies, under half trace to an unresolved V gene, and the reason for the others is unknown. For this sample there are about 1.9 million clones; around 95% appear just once. The ten largest clones add up to approximately 1.6% of the sample. Sequencing was done on a sample of naive CD8+ T cells from PBMCs. The sample's cell subset or site, from its label and the paper: CD45RA+CCR7+. The receptors shown here come from a man in his late teens or twenties in good health. Some clones in this sample may be carry-over from other donors' samples.

The chain joins TRBV10-1 to TRBJ2-5, with D perhaps matching TRBD2 (5 bases). This CDR3 is built from 11 residues. V was cut by 11 bases and J by 5 bases, with 12 bases left in between. Germline CDR1 and CDR2: WNHNN and SYGVQD (reference sequence). The chain's CDR3 is CAPVTGETQYF. The CDR3 DNA is TGCGCCCCTGTTACGGGGGAGACCCAGTACTTC.

The genes are TRBV7-9 and TRBJ2-7; 9 positions match TRBD2. This CDR3 has 13 amino acids. V was pared by 10 bases and J by 2 bases, with 6 bases of the junction left unmatched. The germline CDR1 and CDR2 sequences are SEHNR and FQNEAQ (reference sequence). The CDR3 loop is CATMPSGAYEQYF. The CDR3 bases are TGTGCCACGATGCCTAGCGGGGCCTACGAGCAGTACTTC.

CDR3 region: CASSLRIAGPSTDTQYF. The CDR3 DNA sequence: TGTGCCAGCAGCTTACGGATAGCGGGCCCTAGCACAGATACGCAGTATTTT. The gene calls are TRBV7-8 and TRBJ2-3; 7 bases match TRBD2. The CDR3 is 17 residues long. CDR1 and CDR2 from the germline V gene are SGHVS and FQNEAQ. The trim removed 2 bases at V and 0 bases at J, leaving 8 bases unmatched.

The chain links TRBV11-2 to TRBJ2-7, with 8 bases matching TRBD2. After removal of 3 bases from V and 7 bases from J, the junction contained 5 bases not matched to a gene. The CDR3 is 13 residues long. The germline V gene has CDR1 SGHAT and CDR2 FQNNGV. The CDR3 nucleotides read TGTGCCAGCAGCTTGACTAGCGTTTTGGAGCAGTACTTC. The encoded protein is CASSLTSVLEQYF.

The chain carries TRBV27 and TRBJ2-2; 10 bases agree with TRBD2. This CDR3 has 19 amino acids. Germline trimming cut 3 bases from V and 0 bases from J; bases unmatched to any gene: 10. Germline-derived CDR1 and CDR2 are MNHEY and SMNVEV (reference sequence). This CDR3 reads CASSLFGTSAISNTGELFF. In nucleotides, the CDR3 is TGTGCCAGCAGTTTGTTCGGGACTAGCGCGATTTCGAACACCGGGGAGCTGTTTTTT.

V is TRBV7-6 and J is TRBJ2-3, with a possible D match to TRBD2 (6 bases). V lost 5 bases and J lost 7, with 19 bases in between. This CDR3 is 15 amino acids long. Germline CDR1 SGHVS, CDR2 FNYEAQ. The CDR3 sequence: CASSRGAGRGNTQYF. The CDR3 region has the DNA TGTGCCAGCAGCCGAGGGGCGGGGCGAGGGAATACGCAGTATTTT.

The rearrangement uses TRBV5-1 and TRBJ2-6; no reliable D call. Between the trimmed V and J ends, which lost 4 bases and 1 base, there was a span of 21 bases. Germline V lookup: CDR1 SGHRS, CDR2 YFSETQ. The CDR3 spans 19 residues. The chain's CDR3 is CASSPKVTVRGSGANVLTF. For the CDR3, the DNA is TGCGCCAGCAGCCCTAAAGTGACGGTCAGAGGTTCTGGGGCCAACGTCCTGACTTTC.

The J gene is TRBJ2-2, the V gene TRBV29-1; 7 bases line up with TRBD1. V shed 6 bases and J 6 bases; nucleotides not matched to a gene: 7. Germline values: CDR1 SQVTM, CDR2 ANQGSEA. This CDR3 has 13 amino acids. The CDR3 bases are TGCAGCGTAGACGCGGACAGGCCCGGGGAGCTGTTTTTT. Its translation: CSVDADRPGELFF.

This clone was seen only once. The chain is built from TRBV30 and TRBJ2-4; D is possibly TRBD1 (6 bases). V lost 5 bases, J lost 1 base, and 12 bases lay in between. From germline, CDR1 is GTSNPN and CDR2 SVGIG (reference sequence). The length of the CDR3 is 14 residues. The CDR3 coding sequence is TGTGCCTGGGAGGGGGTTGGTGCCAAAAACATTCAGTACTTC. Its translation is CAWEGVGAKNIQYF.